This T cell receptor beta chain was found in a study of cytomegalovirus exposure and HLA in healthy donors. The study's findings and limits: Cytomegalovirus status was reportedly diagnosed by the classifier with high specificity and sensitivity. Later analysis placed DRB1 highest and HLA-C lowest in TCR association rates, which differed by HLA locus. Being productive about 90% or about 30% of the time was typical of most TCR beta V segments in an earlier analysis.

PCR employed 60 Vbeta and 13 Jbeta primers. Sequencing was performed with immunoSEQ multiplex PCR; in TCRdb, only in-frame clones are kept and a portion is missing. The table has around 150,000 clones, over 60% seen once. Details on this clone: Its antigen is still unknown.

V lost 4 bases to trimming and J lost 0 bases, with 14 bases between them. Per the germline V gene, CDR1 is SGHNT and CDR2 is YYREEE (reference sequence). The CDR3 consists of 15 residues. V usage is TRBV5-4 and J usage is TRBJ2-7; a possible D gene is TRBD1 (6 bases). Specimen: PBMCs. This TCR derives from a woman aged 25 to 39 in good health and CMV-seropositive. CDR3: CASSLRTASSYEQYF. DNA for the CDR3: TGTGCCAGCAGCCTACGGACAGCCAGCTCCTACGAGCAGTACTTC.